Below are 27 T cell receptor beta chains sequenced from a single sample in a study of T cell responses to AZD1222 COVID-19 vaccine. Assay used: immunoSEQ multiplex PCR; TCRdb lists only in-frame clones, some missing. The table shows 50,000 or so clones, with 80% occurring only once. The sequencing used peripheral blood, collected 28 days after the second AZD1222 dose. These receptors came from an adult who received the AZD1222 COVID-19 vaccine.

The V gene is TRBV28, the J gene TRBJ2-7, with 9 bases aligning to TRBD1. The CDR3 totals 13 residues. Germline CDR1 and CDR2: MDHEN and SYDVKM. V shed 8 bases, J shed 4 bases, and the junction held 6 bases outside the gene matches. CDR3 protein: CASGTGSKYEQYF. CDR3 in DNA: TGTGCCAGCGGGACAGGGTCGAAGTACGAGCAGTACTTC.

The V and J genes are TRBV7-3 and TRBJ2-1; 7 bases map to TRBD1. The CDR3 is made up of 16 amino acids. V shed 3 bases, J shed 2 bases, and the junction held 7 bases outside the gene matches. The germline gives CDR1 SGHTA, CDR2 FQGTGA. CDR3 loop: CASSLLPGTAYNEQFF. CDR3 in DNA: TGTGCCAGCAGCTTGCTCCCCGGGACAGCCTACAATGAGCAGTTCTTC.

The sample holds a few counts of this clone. The CDR3 protein is CASSQTTGGYNEQFF. The CDR3 DNA follows: TGTGCCAGCAGTCAGACAACGGGGGGTTACAATGAGCAGTTCTTC. The chain joins TRBV6-5 to TRBJ2-1, with 7 positions matching TRBD2. V was pared by 5 bases and J by 4 bases, with 8 bases of the junction left unmatched. CDR3 length: 15 amino acids. Germline V lookup: CDR1 MNHEY, CDR2 SVGAGI.

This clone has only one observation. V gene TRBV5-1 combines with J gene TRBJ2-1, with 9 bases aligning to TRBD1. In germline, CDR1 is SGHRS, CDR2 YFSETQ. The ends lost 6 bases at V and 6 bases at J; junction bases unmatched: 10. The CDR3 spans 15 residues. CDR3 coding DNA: TGCGCCAGCACCACCGGGACAGGGAGTTCCAATGAGCAGTTCTTC. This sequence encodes CASTTGTGSSNEQFF.

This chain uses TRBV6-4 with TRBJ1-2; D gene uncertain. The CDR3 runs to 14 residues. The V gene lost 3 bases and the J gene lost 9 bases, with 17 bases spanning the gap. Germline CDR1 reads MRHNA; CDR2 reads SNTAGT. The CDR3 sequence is CASSDRPDGRSYTF. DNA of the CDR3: TGTGCCAGCAGTGATCGGCCCGACGGACGTAGCTACACCTTC.

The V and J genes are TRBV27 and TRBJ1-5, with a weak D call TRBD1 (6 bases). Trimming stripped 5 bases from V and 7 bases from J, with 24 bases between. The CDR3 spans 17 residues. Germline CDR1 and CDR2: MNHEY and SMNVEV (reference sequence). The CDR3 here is CASSPQFSAGVIQPQHF. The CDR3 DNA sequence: TGTGCCAGCAGTCCCCAGTTCTCCGCAGGGGTGATACAGCCCCAGCATTTT.

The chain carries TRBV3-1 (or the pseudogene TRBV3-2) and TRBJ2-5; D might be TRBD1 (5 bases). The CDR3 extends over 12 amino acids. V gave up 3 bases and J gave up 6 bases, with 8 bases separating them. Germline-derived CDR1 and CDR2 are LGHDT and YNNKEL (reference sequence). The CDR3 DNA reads TGTGCCAGCAGCCAGACAGAGAAGACCCAGTACTTC. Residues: CASSQTEKTQYF.

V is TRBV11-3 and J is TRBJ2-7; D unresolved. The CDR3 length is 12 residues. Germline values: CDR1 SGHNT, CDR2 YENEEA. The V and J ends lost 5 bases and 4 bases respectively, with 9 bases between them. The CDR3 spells CASSLRSYEQYV. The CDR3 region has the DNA TGTGCCAGCAGCCTCCGGAGTTACGAGCAGTACGTC.

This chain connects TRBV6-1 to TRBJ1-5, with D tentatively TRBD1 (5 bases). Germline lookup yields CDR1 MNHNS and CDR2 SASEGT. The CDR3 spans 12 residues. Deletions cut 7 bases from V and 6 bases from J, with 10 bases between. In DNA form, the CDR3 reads TGTGCCAGCACTACGGGGGGTCAGCCCCAGCATTTT. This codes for CASTTGGQPQHF.

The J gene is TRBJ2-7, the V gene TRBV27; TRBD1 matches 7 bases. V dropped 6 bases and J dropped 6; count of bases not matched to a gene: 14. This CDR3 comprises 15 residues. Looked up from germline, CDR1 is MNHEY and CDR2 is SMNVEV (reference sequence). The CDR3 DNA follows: TGTGCCAGCAGGCAAGGGGGCGCGGGTTTCGGCGAGCAGTACTTC. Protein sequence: CASRQGGAGFGEQYF.

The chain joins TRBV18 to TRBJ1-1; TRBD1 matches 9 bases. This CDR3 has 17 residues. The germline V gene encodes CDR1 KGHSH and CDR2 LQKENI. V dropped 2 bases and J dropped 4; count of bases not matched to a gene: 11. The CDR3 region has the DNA TGTGCCAGCTCACCAAATACAGGGGGCGGGTTTGGCACTGAAGCTTTCTTT. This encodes CASSPNTGGGFGTEAFF.

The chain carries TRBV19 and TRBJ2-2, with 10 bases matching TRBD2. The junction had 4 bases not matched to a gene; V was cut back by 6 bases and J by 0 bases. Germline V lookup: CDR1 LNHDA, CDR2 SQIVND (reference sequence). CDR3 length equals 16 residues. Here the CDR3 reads CASSSLAGANTGELFF. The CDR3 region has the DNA TGTGCCAGTAGCAGCCTAGCGGGGGCGAACACCGGGGAGCTGTTTTTT. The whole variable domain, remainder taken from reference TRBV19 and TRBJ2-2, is DGGITQSPKYLFRKEGQNVTLSCEQNLNHDAMYWYRQDPGQGLRLIYYSQIVNDFQKGDIAEGYSVSREKKESFPLTVTSAQKNPTAFYLCASSSLAGANTGELFFGEGSRLTVL.

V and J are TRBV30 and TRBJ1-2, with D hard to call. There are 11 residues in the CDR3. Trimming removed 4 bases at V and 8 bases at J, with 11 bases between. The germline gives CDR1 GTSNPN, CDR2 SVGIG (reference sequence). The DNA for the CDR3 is TGTGCCTGGAATACCAAACGGGGCTACACCTTC. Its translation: CAWNTKRGYTF.

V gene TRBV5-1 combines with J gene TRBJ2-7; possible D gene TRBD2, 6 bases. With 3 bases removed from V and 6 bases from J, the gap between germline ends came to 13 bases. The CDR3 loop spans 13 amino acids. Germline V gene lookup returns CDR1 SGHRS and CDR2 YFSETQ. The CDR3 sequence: CASSSTGGSEQYF. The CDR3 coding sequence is TGCGCCAGCAGCTCGACCGGGGGAAGCGAGCAGTACTTC.

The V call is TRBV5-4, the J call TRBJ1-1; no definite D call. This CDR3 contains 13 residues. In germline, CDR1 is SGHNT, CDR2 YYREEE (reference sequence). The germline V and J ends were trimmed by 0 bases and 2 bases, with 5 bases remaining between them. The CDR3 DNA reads TGTGCCAGCAGCTTGGACCCTAACACTGAAGCTTTCTTT. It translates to CASSLDPNTEAFF.

The CDR3: CASSLNMGTQPQHF. CDR3 in DNA: TGTGCCAGCAGTCTAAATATGGGGACCCAGCCCCAGCATTTT. The chain couples TRBV7-2 to TRBJ1-5; D may be TRBD1 (5 bases). The CDR3 consists of 14 residues. CDR1 is SGHTA, CDR2 FQGNSA, per germline. V was cut by 6 bases and J by 7 bases, with 16 bases left in between.

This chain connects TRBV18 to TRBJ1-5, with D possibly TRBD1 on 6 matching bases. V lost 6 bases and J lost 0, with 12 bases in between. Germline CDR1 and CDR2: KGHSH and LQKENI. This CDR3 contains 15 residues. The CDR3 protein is CASSLGQNSNQPQHF. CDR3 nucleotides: TGTGCCAGCTCCCTCGGACAGAATAGCAATCAGCCCCAGCATTTT.

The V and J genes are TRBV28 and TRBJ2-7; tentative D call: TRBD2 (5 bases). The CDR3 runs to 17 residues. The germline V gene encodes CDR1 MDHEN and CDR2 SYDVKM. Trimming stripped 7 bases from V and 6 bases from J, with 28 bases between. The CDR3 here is CASIATYGVPQAVEQYV. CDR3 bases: TGTGCCAGCATCGCAACCTACGGGGTTCCCCAAGCGGTCGAGCAGTACGTC.

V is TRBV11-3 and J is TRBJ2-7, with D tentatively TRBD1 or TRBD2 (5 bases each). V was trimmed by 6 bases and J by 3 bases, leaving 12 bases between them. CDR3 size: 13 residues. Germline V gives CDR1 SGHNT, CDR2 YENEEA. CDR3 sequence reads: CASSPGTNYEQYF. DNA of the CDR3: TGTGCCAGCAGTCCCGGGACCAACTACGAGCAGTACTTC.

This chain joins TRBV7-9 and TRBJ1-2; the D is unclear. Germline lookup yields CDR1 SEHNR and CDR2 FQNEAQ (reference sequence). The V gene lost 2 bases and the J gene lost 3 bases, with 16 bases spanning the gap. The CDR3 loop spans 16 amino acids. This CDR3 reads CASSLSLMADYYGYTF. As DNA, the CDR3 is TGTGCCAGCAGCTTAAGTCTCATGGCAGACTACTATGGCTACACCTTC.

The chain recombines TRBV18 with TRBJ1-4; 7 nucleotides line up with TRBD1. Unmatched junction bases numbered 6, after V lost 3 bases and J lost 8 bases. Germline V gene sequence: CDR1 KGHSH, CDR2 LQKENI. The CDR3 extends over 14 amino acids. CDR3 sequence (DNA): TGTGCCAGCTCACCGTCGACAGGGAGAGAAAAACTGTTTTTT. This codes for CASSPSTGREKLFF.

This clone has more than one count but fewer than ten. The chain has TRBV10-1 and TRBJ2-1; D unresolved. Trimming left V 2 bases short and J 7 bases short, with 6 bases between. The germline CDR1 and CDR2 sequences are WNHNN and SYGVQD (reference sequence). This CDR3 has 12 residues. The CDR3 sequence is CASSEVGNEQFF. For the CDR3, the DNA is TGCGCCAGCAGTGAGGTAGGGAATGAGCAGTTCTTC.

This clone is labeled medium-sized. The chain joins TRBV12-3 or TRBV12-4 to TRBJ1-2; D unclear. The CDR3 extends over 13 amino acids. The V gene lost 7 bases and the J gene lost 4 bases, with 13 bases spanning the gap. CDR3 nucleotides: TGTGCCAGCACCGATCCTCGGGGCTATGGCTACACCTTC. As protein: CASTDPRGYGYTF.

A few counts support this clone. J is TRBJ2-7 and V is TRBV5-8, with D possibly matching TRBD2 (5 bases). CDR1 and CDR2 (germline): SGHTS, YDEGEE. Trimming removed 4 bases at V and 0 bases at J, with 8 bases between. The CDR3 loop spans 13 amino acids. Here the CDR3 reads CASSIGLSYEQYV. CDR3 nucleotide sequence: TGTGCCAGCAGCATTGGACTCTCCTACGAGCAGTACGTC.

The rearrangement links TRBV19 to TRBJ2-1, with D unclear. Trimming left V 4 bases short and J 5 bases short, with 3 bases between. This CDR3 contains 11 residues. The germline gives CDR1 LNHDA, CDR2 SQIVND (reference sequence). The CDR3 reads CASSTHNEQFF. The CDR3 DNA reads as TGTGCCAGTAGTACGCACAATGAGCAGTTCTTC.

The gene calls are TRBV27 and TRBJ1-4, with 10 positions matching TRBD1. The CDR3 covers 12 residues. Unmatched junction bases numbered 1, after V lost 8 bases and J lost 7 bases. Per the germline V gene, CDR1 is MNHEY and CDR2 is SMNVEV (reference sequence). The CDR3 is CASRDRGEKLFF. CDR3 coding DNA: TGTGCCAGCCGGGACAGGGGTGAAAAACTGTTTTTT.

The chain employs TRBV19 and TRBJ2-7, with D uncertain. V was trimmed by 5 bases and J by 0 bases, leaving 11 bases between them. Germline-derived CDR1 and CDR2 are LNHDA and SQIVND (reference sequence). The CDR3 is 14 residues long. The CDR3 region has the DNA TGTGCCAGTAGTCCCCGTTACAGCTCCTACGAGCAGTACTTC. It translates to CASSPRYSSYEQYF. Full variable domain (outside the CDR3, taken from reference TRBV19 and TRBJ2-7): DGGITQSPKYLFRKEGQNVTLSCEQNLNHDAMYWYRQDPGQGLRLIYYSQIVNDFQKGDIAEGYSVSREKKESFPLTVTSAQKNPTAFYLCASSPRYSSYEQYFGPGTRLTVT.